This T cell receptor beta chain comes out of a study of cytomegalovirus exposure and HLA in healthy donors. Study-wide results and caveats: The study reported that TCR beta sequences accurately predicted HLA-A and HLA-B alleles in most subjects. In a later analysis, fewer than 20,000 TCR beta sequences were associated with HLA alleles at 0.05 false discovery rate. Testing in vitro showed a few CMV-associated chains specific for CMV antigens.

The PCR employed 60 Vbeta primers together with 13 Jbeta primers. Assay: immunoSEQ multiplex PCR; the TCRdb copy retains only in-frame clones and omits some. The data contain about 100,000 clones, 65% to 80% of them singletons. Points on this clone: The target antigen is unknown.

Trimming removed 5 bases at V and 0 bases at J, with 14 bases between. The V gene's germline CDR1 is KGHSH and CDR2 LQKENI. The CDR3 is 15 residues long. The source material was PBMCs. This chain joins TRBV18 and TRBJ2-7; D unclear. The receptor comes from a man aged 35-49 years in good health and CMV-seropositive. CDR3 protein: CASSGGAISSYEQYF. The DNA of the CDR3 is TGTGCCAGCTCAGGCGGAGCTATTAGCTCCTACGAGCAGTACTTC.